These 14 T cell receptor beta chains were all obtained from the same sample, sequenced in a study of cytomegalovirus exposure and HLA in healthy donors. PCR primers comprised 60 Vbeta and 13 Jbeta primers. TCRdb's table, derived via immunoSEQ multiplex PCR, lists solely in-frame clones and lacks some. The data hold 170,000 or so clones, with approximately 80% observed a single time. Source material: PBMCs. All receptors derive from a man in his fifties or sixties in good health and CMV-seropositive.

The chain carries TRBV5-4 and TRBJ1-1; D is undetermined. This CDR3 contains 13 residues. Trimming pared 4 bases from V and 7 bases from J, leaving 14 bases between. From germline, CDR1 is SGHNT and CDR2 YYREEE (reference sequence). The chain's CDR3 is CASSLGWSGEAFF. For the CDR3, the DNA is TGTGCCAGCAGCCTGGGGTGGAGCGGTGAAGCTTTCTTT. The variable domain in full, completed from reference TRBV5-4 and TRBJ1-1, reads ETGVTQSPTHLIKTRGQQVTLRCSSQSGHNTVSWYQQALGQGPQFIFQYYREEENGRGNFPPRFSGLQFPNYSSELNVNALELDDSALYLCASSLGWSGEAFFGQGTRLTVV.

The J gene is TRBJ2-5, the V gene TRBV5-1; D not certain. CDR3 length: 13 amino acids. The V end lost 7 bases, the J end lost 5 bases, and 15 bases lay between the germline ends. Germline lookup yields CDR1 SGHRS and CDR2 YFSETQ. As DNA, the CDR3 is TGCGCCAGCTCATACTCTTCACCCGAGACCCAGTACTTC. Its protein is CASSYSSPETQYF. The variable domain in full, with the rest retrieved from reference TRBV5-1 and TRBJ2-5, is KAGVTQTPRYLIKTRGQQVTLSCSPISGHRSVSWYQQTPGQGLQFLFEYFSETQRNKGNFPGRFSGRQFSNSRSEMNVSTLELGDSALYLCASSYSSPETQYFGPGTRLLVL.

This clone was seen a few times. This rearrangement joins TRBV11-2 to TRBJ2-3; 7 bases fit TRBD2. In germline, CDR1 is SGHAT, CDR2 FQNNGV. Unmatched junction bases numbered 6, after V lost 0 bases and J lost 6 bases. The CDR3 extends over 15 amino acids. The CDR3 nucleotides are TGTGCCAGCAGCTTAGATTACCCGCGGGGGGATACGCAGTATTTT. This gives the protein CASSLDYPRGDTQYF.

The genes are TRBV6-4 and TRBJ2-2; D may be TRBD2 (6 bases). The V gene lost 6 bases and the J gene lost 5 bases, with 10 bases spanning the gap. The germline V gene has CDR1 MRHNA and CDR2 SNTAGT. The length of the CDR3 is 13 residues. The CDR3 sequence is CASSPSATGELFF. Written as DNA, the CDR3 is TGTGCCAGCAGCCCTAGCGCTACCGGGGAGCTGTTTTTT.

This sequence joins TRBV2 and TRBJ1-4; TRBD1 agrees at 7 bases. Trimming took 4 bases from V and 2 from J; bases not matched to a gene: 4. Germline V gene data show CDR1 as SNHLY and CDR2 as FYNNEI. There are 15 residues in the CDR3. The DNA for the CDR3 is TGTGCCAGCAGTGGACAGGGAAAGACTAATGAAAAACTGTTTTTT. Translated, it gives CASSGQGKTNEKLFF.

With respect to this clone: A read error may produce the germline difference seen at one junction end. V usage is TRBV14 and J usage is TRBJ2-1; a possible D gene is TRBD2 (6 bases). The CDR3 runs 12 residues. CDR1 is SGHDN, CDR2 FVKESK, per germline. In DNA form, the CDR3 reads TGTGCCAGCAGCCAAGAACTAGCCCGATTGGTCTTC. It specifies CASSQELARLVF. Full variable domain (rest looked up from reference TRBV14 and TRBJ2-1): EAGVTQFPSHSVIEKGQTVTLRCDPISGHDNLYWYRRVMGKEIKFLLHFVKESKQDESGMPNNRFLAERTGGTYSTLKVQPAELEDSGVYFCASSQELARLVFGPGTRLTVL.

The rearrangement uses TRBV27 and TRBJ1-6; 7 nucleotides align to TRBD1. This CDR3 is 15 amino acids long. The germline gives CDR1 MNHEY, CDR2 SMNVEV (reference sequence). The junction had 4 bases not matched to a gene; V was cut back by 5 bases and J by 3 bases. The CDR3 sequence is CASSPGQFYNSPLHF. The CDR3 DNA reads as TGTGCCAGCAGTCCGGGACAGTTCTATAATTCACCCCTCCACTTT.

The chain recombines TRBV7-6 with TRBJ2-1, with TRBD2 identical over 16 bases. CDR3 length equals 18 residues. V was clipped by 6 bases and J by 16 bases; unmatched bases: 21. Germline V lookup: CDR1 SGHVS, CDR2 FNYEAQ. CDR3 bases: TGTGCCAGCAGTCGCCTGGGGGGACTAGCGGGAGGGCCGGAGTCGGTATTCTTC. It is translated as CASSRLGGLAGGPESVFF.

The CDR3 spells CASSLVGNEQFF. The CDR3 bases are TGTGCCAGCAGCTTAGTCGGGAATGAGCAGTTCTTC. The V gene is TRBV11-2, the J gene TRBJ2-1, with D hard to call. This CDR3 has 12 residues. CDR1 and CDR2 (germline): SGHAT, FQNNGV. V was pared by 1 base and J by 7 bases, with 5 bases between.

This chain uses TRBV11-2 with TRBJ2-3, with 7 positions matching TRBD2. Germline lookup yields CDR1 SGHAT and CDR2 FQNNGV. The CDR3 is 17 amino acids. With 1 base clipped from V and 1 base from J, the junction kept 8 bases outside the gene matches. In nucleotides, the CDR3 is TGTGCCAGCAGCTTAGTAGTAAGCGGGACGGGCACAGATACGCAGTATTTT. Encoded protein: CASSLVVSGTGTDTQYF.

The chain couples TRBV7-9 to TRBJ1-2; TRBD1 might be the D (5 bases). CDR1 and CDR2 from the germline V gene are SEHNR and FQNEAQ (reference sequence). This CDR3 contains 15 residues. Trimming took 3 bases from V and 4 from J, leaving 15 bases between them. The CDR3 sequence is CASSFGGVGSYGYTF. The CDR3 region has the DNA TGTGCCAGCAGCTTCGGAGGGGTGGGAAGCTATGGCTACACCTTC.

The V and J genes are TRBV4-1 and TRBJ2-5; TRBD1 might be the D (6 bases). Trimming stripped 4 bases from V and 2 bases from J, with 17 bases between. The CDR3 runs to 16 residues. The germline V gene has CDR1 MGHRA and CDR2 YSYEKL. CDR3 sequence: CASSPSQGSEQETQYF. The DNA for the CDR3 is TGCGCCAGCAGCCCTTCTCAGGGGAGCGAGCAAGAGACCCAGTACTTC.

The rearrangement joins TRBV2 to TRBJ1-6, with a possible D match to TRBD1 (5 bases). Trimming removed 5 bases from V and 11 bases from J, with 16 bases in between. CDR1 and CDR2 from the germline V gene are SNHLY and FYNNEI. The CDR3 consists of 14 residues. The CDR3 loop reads CASSLQGSRAPLHF. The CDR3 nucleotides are TGTGCCAGCAGTCTCCAGGGTTCAAGGGCACCCCTCCACTTT.

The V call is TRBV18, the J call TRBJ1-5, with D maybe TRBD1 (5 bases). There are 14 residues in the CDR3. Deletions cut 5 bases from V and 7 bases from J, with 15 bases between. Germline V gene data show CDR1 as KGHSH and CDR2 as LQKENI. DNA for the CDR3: TGTGCCAGCTCAACGAAGAGGGGAGGACAGCCCCAGCATTTT. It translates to CASSTKRGGQPQHF.